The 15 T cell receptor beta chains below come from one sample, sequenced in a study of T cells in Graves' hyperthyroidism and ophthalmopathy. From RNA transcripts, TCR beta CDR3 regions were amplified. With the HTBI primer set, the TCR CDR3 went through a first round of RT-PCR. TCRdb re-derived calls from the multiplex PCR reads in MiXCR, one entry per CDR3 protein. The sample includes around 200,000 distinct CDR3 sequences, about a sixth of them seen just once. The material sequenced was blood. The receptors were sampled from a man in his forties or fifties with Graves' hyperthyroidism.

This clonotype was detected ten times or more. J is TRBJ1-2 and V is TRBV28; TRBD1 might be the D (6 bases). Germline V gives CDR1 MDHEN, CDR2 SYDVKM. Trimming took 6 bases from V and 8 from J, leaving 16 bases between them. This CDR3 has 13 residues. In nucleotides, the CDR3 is TGTGCCAGCAGCCTTACAGGGACGGGGGGCTACACCTTC. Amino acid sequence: CASSLTGTGGYTF.

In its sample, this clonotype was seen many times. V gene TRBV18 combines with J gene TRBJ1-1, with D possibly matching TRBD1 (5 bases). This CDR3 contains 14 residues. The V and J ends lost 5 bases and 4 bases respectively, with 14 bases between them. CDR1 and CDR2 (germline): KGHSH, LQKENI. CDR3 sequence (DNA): TGTGCCAGCTCATTTAATACAGGCCCCACTGAAGCTTTCTTT. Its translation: CASSFNTGPTEAFF.

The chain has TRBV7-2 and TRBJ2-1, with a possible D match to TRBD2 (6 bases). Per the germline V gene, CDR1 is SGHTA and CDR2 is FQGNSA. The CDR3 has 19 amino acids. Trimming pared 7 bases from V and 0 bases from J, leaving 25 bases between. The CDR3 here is CASTRLLVLAQNSYNEQFF. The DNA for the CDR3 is TGTGCCAGCACCCGACTACTTGTACTAGCCCAGAACTCCTACAATGAGCAGTTCTTC.

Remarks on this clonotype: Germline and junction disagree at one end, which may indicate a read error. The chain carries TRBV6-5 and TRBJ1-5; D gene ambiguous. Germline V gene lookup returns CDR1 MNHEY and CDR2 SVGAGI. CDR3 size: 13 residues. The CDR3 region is CASSYLGKQPQHF. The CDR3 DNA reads TGTGCCAGCAGTTACCTAGGCAAACAGCCCCAGCATTTT.

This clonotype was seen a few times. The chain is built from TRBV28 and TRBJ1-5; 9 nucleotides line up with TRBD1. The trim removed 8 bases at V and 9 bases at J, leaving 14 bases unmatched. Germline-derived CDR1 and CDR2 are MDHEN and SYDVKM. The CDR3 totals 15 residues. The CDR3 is CASLIGTGKKGPQHF. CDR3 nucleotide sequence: TGTGCCAGCCTAATTGGGACAGGGAAGAAGGGGCCCCAGCATTTT.

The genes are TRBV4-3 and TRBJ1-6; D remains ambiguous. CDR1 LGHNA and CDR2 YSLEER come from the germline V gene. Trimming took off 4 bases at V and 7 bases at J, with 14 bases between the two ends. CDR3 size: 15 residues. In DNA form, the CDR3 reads TGCGCCAGCAGCCTAGTTACCGGGTCCAATTCACCCCTCCACTTT. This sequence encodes CASSLVTGSNSPLHF.

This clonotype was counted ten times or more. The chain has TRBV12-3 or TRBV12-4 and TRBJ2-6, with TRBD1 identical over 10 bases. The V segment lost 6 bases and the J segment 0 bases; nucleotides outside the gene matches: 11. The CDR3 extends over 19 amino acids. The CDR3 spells CASRAVMGQGNSGANVLTF. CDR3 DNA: TGTGCCAGCAGGGCCGTCATGGGACAGGGGAACTCTGGGGCCAACGTCCTGACTTTC.

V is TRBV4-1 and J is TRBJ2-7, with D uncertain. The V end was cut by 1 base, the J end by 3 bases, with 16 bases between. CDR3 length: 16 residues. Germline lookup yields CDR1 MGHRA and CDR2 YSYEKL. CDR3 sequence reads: CASSQVGRTRYYEQYF. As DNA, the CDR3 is TGCGCCAGCAGCCAAGTAGGCAGAACAAGATACTACGAGCAGTACTTC.

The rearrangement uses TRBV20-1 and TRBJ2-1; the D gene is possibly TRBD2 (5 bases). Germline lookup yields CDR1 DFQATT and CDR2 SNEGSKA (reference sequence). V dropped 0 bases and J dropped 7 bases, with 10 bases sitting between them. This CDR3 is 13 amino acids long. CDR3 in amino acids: CSARDFRRNEQFF. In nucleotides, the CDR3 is TGCAGTGCTAGAGATTTCCGGAGGAATGAGCAGTTCTTC.

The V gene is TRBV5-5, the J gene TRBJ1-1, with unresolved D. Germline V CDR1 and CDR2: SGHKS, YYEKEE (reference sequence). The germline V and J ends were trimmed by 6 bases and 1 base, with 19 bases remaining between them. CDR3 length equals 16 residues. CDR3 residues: CASNYRVGVANTEAFF. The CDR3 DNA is TGTGCCAGCAACTACCGGGTGGGAGTAGCGAACACTGAAGCTTTCTTT.

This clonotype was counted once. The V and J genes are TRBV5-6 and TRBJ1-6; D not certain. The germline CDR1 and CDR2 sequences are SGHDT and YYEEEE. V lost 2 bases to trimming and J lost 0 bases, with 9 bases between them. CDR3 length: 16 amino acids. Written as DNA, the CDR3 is TGTGCCAGCAGCTTCAGAAAGGGCTCCTATAATTCACCCCTCCACTTT. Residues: CASSFRKGSYNSPLHF.

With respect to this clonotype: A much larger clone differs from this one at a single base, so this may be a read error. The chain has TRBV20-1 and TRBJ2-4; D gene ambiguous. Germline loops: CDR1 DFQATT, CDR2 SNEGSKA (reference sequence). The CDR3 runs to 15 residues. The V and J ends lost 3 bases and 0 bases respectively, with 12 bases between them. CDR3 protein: CSARPWVLAKNIQYF. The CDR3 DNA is TGCAGTGCTAGGCCCTGGGTACTAGCCAAAAACATTCAGTACTTC.

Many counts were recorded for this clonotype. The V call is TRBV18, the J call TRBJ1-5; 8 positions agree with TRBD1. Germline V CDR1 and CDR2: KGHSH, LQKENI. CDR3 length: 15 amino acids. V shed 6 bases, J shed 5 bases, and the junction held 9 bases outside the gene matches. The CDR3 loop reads CASSKTGVKDQPQHF. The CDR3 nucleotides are TGTGCCAGCTCCAAGACAGGGGTAAAGGATCAGCCCCAGCATTTT. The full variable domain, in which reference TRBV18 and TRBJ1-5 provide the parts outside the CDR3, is NAGVMQNPRHLVRRRGQEARLRCSPMKGHSHVYWYRQLPEEGLKFMVYLQKENIIDESGMPKERFSAEFPKEGPSILRIQQVVRGDSAAYFCASSKTGVKDQPQHFGDGTRLSIL.

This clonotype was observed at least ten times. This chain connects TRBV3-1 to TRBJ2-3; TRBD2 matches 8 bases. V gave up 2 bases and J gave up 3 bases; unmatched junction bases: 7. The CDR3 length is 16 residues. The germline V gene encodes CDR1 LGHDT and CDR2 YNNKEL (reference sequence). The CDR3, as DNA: TGTGCCAGCAGCCAACTCGGGGGGGCCTTAACAGATACGCAGTATTTT. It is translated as CASSQLGGALTDTQYF.

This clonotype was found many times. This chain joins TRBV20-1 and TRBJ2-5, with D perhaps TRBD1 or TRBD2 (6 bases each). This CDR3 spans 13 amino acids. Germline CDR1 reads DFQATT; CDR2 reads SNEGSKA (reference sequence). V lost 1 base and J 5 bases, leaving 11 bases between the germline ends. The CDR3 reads CSARGGGRETQYF. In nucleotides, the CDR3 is TGCAGTGCTAGAGGTGGGGGGCGGGAGACCCAGTACTTC.